The entry that follows covers one T cell receptor beta chain sequence. Its target antigen remains unknown. Per-nucleotide qualities are absent, and no much larger clonotype sits a single base away. At the DNA level, this CDR3 is encoded by other sequences in the same sample as well. The CDR3 has 14 amino acids, counting the end cysteine and phenylalanine. The only DNA kept is the CDR3, 42 bases in frame from the first base. V and J lose 8 bases and 1 base, and a span of 14 bases separates them. The germline V gene specifies SGHVS as CDR1 and FNYEAQ as CDR2. The sample is drawn from a study of blood T cell repertoires in COVID-19 (dated by TCRdb to about 2020). General notes on the study: Samples covering the acute and convalescent phases of COVID-19 were provided by collaborators in the United States, Italy and Spain. The dataset comprised deeply sampled blood TCRbeta repertoires from subjects exposed to, actively infected with, or recovered from COVID-19. The material from the prospective study consisted of cDNA or gDNA derived from T cells, B-cell-depleted T cells, or PBMCs. Sample metadata almost always included a de-identified subject ID, COVID-19 status, age in years and sex. Where available, HLA class I and class II types were obtained from metadata supplied by the sample provider rather than from assay-based typing. A freely available public database, intended as a resource for researchers studying the immune response to SARS-CoV-2, is where the repertoires were released. Samples were obtained from the ongoing ImmuneRACE study (first 160 participants) and from 1,000 to 1,500 subjects provided by 6 global collaborators.

Enrolling through a virtual design, the prospective study's participants ranged in age from roughly 18 to 90 years and lived across roughly 23 United States geographic areas. To assign participants to cohorts, the prospective study relied on clinical history that participants themselves reported in a screening survey and a study questionnaire. Recovered participants in ImmuneRACE Cohort 3 were defined as having two consecutive negative NP/OP PCR tests, clearance from a healthcare professional, or resolution of symptoms. In the prospective study, mobile phlebotomists collected whole blood, serum and a nasopharyngeal or oropharyngeal swab from each participant. Prospective study participants could optionally give additional blood draws and questionnaires over an approximately 2-month period. Blood samples from the prospective study were shipped frozen or at room temperature prior to DNA extraction.

Overall study results and their limits: The amount of clinical and demographic metadata varied by source and participant and was provided uncurated.

TCRbeta CDR3 regions were amplified from genomic DNA by means of the immunoSEQ Assay, a bias-controlled multiplex PCR. The original pipeline was this. Nucleated cell counts per sample were estimated from amplification of reference gene primers within the assay. To quantify the absolute abundance of each unique TCRbeta CDR3 rearrangement, sequence reads were collapsed and filtered. For each sample, productive Simpson clonality was calculated as the square root of Simpson's diversity index over productive rearrangements. TCRdb mirrors the immuneACCESS table, restricted to in-frame sequences. Some clones are absent from its copies; in checked studies, under half trace to an unresolved V gene, and the reason for the others is unknown. Clone size and the V and J calls come from that table; the DNA yielded D and trimming. For this sample there are about 280,000 clones; less than 85% appear just once. The ten largest clones represent around 2.3% of the sample.

The chain was built from TRBV7-6 and TRBJ1-1; the D region possibly corresponds to TRBD1 (6 bases align). Sequenced: PBMCs or T cells enriched from blood (not recorded which). This receptor was obtained from a woman aged 45-59 years who had recovered from COVID-19. CDR3 loop: CASSLTGANTEAFF. The sequence in DNA is TGTGCCAGCTCGTTGACAGGAGCGAACACTGAAGCTTTCTTT. The reference TRBV7-6 and TRBJ1-1 proteins fill in what lies around the CDR3, so the full variable domain reads GAGVSQSPRYKVTKRGQDVALRCDPISGHVSLYWYRQALGQGPEFLTYFNYEAQQDKSGLPNDRFSAERPEGSISTLTIQRTEQRDSAMYRCASSLTGANTEAFFGQGTRLTVV.